This T cell receptor (beta chain) comes out of a study of T cells in Graves' hyperthyroidism and ophthalmopathy. About the research overall: Prior to any treatment, at the point of initial diagnosis, peripheral blood was collected. Notes on the study in general: Blood also carried most thyroid clonotypes expanded above 0.001.

This clonotype came up many times. Its target is unknown. Germline V gene lookup returns CDR1 GTSNPN and CDR2 SVGIG (reference sequence). V was trimmed by 0 bases and J by 3 bases, leaving 11 bases between them. This CDR3 contains 14 residues. TCR beta CDR3 regions were amplified from RNA transcripts. Researchers ran a first-round RT-PCR on the TCR CDR3 using the HTBI primer set. TCRdb re-called the multiplex PCR reads through MiXCR, storing one row per CDR3 protein. Of about 610,000 distinct CDR3 sequences in the sample, 14% to 15% were seen once. Uncontrolled infection, other autoimmune disease, pregnancy or lactation barred patients from enrollment. Clinical symptoms, serum thyroxine, TRAb, thyroid ultrasound and orbital computed tomography established diagnosis.

The source material was blood. The rearrangement uses TRBV30 and TRBJ1-2; D ambiguous. The clonotype was recovered from a woman in her forties with Graves' ophthalmopathy. In nucleotides, the CDR3 is TGTGCCTGGAGTGTTTCGGGATTCGACTATGGCTACACCTTC. This translates into CAWSVSGFDYGYTF.